The clone carrying this T cell receptor (beta chain) was picked up a small number of times. Sequenced by immunoSEQ multiplex PCR; TCRdb stores in-frame clones only, minus some. The data contain 100,000 or so clones, about 85% of them singletons. This CDR3 is built from 14 residues. Germline CDR1 and CDR2: MDHEN and SYDVKM. V lost 10 bases to trimming and J lost 3 bases, with 19 bases between them. This specimen comes from a study of blood T cell repertoires in COVID-19. Overall study context: T cells, B-cell-depleted T cells, or PBMCs provided the cDNA or gDNA that served as material.

The specimen was peripheral blood. V gene TRBV28 combines with J gene TRBJ2-7, with TRBD2 as a possible D gene (6 bases). The receptor's source is a woman aged 70 to 79 with active or convalescent COVID-19. CDR3 in DNA: TGTGCCACCGAATTGGCGGAGGGTGTCTACGAGCAGTACTTC. Translating gives CATELAEGVYEQYF.